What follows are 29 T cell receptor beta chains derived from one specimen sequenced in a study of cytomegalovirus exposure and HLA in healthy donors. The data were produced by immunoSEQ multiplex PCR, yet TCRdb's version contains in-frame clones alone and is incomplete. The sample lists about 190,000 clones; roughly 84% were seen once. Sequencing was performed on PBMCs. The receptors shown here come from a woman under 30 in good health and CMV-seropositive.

Here the CDR3 reads CASSLSHIPEQYF. CDR3 in DNA: TGCGCCAGCAGCTTGAGTCACATCCCAGAGCAGTACTTC. J is TRBJ2-7 and V is TRBV5-1; D is unresolved. Trimming cost V 1 base and J 7 bases, with 12 bases left between them. This CDR3 has 13 amino acids. Germline CDR1 and CDR2: SGHRS and YFSETQ.

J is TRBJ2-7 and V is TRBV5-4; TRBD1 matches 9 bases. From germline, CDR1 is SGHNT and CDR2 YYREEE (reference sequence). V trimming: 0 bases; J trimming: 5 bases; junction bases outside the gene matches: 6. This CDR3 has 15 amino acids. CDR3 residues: CASSLVGTGTHEQYF. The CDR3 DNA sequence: TGTGCCAGCAGCTTGGTAGGGACAGGGACCCACGAGCAGTACTTC.

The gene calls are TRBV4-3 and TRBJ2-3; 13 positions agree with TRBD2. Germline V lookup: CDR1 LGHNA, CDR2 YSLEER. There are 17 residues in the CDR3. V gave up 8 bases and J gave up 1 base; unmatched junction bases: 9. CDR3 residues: CASGKMGTSGGTDTQYF. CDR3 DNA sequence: TGCGCCAGCGGAAAGATGGGGACTAGCGGGGGCACAGATACGCAGTATTTT.

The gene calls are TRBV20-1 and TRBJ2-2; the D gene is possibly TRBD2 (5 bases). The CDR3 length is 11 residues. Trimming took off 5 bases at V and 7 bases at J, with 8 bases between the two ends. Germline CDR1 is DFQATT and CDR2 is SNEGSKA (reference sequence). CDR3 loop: CSAPRGGELFF. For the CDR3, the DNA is TGCAGTGCTCCCCGGGGCGGGGAGCTGTTTTTT.

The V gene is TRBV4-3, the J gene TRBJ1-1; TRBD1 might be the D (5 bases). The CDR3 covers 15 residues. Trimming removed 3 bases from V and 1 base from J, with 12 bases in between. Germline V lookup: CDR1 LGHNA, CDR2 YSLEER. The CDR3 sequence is CASSHDWGQNTEAFF. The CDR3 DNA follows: TGCGCCAGCAGCCACGATTGGGGCCAGAACACTGAAGCTTTCTTT.

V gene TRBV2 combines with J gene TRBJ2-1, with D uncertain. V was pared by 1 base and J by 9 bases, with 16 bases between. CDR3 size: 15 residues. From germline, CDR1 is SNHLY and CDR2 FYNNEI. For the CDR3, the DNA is TGTGCCAGCAGTGAAGGGAGTCTTCTTGCTGCTGAGCAGTTCTTC. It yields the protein CASSEGSLLAAEQFF.

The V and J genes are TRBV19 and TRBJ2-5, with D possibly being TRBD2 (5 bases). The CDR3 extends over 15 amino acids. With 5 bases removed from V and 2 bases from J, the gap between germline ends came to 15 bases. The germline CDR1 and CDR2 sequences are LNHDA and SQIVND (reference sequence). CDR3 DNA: TGTGCCAGTAGTCCCGGTGCCCAGCGGCAAGAGACCCAGTACTTC. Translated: CASSPGAQRQETQYF.

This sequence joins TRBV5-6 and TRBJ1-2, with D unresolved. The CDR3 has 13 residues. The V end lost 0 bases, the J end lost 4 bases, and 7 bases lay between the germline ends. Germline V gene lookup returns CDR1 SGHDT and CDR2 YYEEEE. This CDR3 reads CASSLGGSYGYTF. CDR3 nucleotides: TGTGCCAGCAGCTTGGGAGGTTCCTATGGCTACACCTTC.

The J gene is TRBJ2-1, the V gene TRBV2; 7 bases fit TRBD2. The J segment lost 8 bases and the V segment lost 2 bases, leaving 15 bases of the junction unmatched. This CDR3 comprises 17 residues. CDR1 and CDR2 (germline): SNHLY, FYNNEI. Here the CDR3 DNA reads TGTGCCAGCAGTGAATCTGAAATTTGGGGGGGTAGGGATGAGCAGTTCTTC. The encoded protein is CASSESEIWGGRDEQFF. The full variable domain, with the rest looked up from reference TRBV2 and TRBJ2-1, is EPEVTQTPSHQVTQMGQEVILRCVPISNHLYFYWYRQILGQKVEFLVSFYNNEISEKSEIFDDQFSVERPDGSNFTLKIRSTKLEDSAMYFCASSESEIWGGRDEQFFGPGTRLTVL.

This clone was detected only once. CDR3: CASSFQNPGNEQFF. CDR3 nucleotides: TGTGCCAGCAGTTTCCAGAACCCGGGCAATGAGCAGTTCTTC. The genes are TRBV6-5 and TRBJ2-1; D is unclear. CDR1 is MNHEY and CDR2 is SVGAGI in the germline V gene. The CDR3 loop spans 14 amino acids. V dropped 4 bases and J dropped 6 bases, with 13 bases sitting between them.

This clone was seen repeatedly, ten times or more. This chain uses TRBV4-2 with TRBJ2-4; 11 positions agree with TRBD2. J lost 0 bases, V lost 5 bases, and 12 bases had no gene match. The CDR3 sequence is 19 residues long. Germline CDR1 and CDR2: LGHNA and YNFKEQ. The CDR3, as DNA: TGTGCCAGCAGCGAACAAGGGTCTAGCGGGGGGTTAGCCAAAAACATTCAGTACTTC. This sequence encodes CASSEQGSSGGLAKNIQYF.

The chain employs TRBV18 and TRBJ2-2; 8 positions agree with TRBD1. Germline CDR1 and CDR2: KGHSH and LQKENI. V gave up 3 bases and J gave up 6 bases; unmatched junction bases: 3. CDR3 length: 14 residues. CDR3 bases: TGTGCCAGCTCACCCCAGGGGGCCCCCGGGGAGCTGTTTTTT. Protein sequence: CASSPQGAPGELFF. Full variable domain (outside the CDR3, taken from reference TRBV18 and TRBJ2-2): NAGVMQNPRHLVRRRGQEARLRCSPMKGHSHVYWYRQLPEEGLKFMVYLQKENIIDESGMPKERFSAEFPKEGPSILRIQQVVRGDSAAYFCASSPQGAPGELFFGEGSRLTVL.

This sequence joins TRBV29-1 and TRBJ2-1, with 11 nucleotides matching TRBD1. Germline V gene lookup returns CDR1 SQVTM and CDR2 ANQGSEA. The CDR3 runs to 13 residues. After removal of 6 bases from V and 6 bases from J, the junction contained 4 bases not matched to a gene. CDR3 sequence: CSVGQGGSNEQFF. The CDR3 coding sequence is TGCAGCGTGGGACAGGGGGGTTCCAATGAGCAGTTCTTC.

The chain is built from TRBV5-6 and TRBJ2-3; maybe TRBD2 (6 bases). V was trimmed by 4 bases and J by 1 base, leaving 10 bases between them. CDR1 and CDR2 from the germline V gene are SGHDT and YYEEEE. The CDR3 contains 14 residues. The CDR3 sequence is CASSIADRTDTQYF. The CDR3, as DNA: TGTGCCAGCAGCATAGCGGACCGCACAGATACGCAGTATTTT.

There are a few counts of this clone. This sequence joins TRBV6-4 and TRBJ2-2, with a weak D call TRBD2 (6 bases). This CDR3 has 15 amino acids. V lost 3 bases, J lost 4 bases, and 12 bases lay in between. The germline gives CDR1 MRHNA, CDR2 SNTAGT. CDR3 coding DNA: TGTGCCAGCAGTGAGGGGCAGGAGGGCACCGGGGAGCTGTTTTTT. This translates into CASSEGQEGTGELFF.

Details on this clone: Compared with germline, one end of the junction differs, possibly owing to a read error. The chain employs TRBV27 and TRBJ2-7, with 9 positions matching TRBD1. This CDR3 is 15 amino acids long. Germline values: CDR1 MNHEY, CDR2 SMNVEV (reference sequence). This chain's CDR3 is CASTLNRGRLHEQYF. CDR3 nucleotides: TGTGCCAGCACTTTAAACAGGGGGCGCCTACACGAGCAGTACTTC.

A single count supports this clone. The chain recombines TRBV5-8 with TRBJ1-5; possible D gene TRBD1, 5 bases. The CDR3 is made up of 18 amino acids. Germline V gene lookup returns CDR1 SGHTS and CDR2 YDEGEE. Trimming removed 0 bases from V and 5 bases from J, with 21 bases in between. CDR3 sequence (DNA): TGTGCCAGCAGCTTGGTGCAGGGTCGGTATTCGGTATATCAGCCCCAGCATTTT. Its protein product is CASSLVQGRYSVYQPQHF.

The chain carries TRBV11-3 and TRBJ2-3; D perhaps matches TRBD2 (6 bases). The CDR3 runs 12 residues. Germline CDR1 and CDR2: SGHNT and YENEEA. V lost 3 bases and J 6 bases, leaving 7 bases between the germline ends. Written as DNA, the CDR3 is TGTGCCAGCAGCTTTGGAGGGGATACGCAGTATTTT. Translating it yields CASSFGGDTQYF.

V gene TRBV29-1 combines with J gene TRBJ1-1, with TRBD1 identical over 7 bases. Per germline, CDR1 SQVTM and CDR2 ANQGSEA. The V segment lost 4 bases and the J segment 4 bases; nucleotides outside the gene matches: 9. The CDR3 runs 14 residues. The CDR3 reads CSVVRGGESTEAFF. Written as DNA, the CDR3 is TGCAGCGTTGTAAGAGGGGGCGAGAGCACTGAAGCTTTCTTT.

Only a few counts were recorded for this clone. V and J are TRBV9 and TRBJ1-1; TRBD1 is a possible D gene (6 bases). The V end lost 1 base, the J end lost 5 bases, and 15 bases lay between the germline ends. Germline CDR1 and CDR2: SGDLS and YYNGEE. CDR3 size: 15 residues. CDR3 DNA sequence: TGTGCCAGCAGCGTACTGGAAGGACAGCTGACTGAAGCTTTCTTT. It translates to CASSVLEGQLTEAFF. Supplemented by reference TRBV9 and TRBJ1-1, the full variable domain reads DSGVTQTPKHLITATGQRVTLRCSPRSGDLSVYWYQQSLDQGLQFLIQYYNGEERAKGNILERFSAQQFPDLHSELNLSSLELGDSALYFCASSVLEGQLTEAFFGQGTRLTVV.

CDR3 residues: CASSPAGGSYGYTF. CDR3 bases: TGTGCCAGCAGCCCTGCAGGGGGCAGCTATGGCTACACCTTC. The chain couples TRBV28 to TRBJ1-2; 8 bases map to TRBD1. Germline CDR1 is MDHEN and CDR2 is SYDVKM. Unmatched junction bases numbered 7, after V lost 6 bases and J lost 4 bases. The CDR3 runs to 14 residues.

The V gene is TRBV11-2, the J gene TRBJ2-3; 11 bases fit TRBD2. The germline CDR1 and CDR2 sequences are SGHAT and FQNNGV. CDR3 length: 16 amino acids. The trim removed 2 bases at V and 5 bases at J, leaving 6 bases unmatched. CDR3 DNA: TGTGCCAGCAGCTTAAGTAGCGGGGGGGCTATAGATACGCAGTATTTT. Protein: CASSLSSGGAIDTQYF.

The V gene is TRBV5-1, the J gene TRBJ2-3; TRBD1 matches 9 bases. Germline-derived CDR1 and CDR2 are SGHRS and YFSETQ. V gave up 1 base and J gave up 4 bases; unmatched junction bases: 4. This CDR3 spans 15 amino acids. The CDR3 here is CASSLQGQGPDTQYF. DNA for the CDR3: TGCGCCAGCAGCTTGCAGGGACAGGGACCAGATACGCAGTATTTT.

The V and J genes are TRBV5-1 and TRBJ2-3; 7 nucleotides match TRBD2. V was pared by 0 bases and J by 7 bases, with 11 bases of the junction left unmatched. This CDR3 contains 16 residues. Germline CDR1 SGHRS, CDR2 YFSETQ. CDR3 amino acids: CASSLAVGGGWNTQYF. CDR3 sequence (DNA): TGCGCCAGCAGCTTGGCCGTGGGCGGGGGATGGAATACGCAGTATTTT.

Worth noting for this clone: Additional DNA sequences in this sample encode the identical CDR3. The CDR3 nucleotides read TGTGCCAGCAGCTTGAACAGAGGAAACACCATATATTTT. Its translation is CASSLNRGNTIYF. The genes are TRBV5-6 and TRBJ1-3; D call uncertain. The CDR3 spans 13 residues. Germline lookup yields CDR1 SGHDT and CDR2 YYEEEE. The V end lost 1 base, the J end lost 4 bases, and 6 bases lay between the germline ends.

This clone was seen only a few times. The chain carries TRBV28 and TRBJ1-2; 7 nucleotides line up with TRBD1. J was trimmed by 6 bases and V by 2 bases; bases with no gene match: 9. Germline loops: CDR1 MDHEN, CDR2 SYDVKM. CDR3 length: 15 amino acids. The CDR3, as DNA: TGTGCCAGCAGTTTAGGGTCACAGGGGACGGATGGCTACACCTTC. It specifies CASSLGSQGTDGYTF.

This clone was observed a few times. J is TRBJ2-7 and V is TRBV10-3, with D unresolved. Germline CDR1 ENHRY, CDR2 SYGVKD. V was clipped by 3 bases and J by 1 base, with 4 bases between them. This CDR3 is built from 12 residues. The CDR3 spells CAISDRSYEQYF. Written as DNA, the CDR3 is TGTGCCATCAGTGACAGGTCCTACGAGCAGTACTTC.

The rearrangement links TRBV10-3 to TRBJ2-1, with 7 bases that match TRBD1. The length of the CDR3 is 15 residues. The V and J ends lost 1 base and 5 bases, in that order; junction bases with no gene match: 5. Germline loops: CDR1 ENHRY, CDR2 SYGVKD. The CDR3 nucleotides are TGTGCCATCAGTGAGTTTACAGGGGTGAACAATGAGCAGTTCTTC. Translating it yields CAISEFTGVNNEQFF.

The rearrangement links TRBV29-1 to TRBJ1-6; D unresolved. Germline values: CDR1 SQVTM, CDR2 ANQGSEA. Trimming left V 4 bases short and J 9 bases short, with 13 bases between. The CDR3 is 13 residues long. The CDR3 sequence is CSVGAHGGSPLHF. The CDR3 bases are TGCAGCGTTGGAGCCCATGGAGGTTCACCCCTCCACTTT.